This T cell receptor beta chain was profiled in a study of breast tumors, draining lymph nodes, adjacent tissues. General study points: Tumors had less TCR diversity than lymph nodes, more than nontumor tissue. The data were judged consistent with most tumor T cells coming from lymph node and expanding in tumor. Data only fit, rather than demonstrated, lymph node origin of most tumor T cells. Compared with basal-like, luminal-like tumors shared significantly more repertoire with nontumor tissue.

Trimming cost V 4 bases and J 1 base, with 9 bases left between them. Looked up from germline, CDR1 is SGDLS and CDR2 is YYNGEE. This CDR3 is built from 15 residues. The sample holds many counts of this clonotype. Its antigen is not identified. MiXCR was run by TCRdb on the multiplex PCR reads, yielding one entry per CDR3 protein. The sample carries fewer than 30,000 distinct CDR3 sequences, approximately 75% recorded once. Sequencing was carried out using tumor-adjacent breast tissue. The TCR originated in a female donor with breast cancer. Some clones in this sample may be carry-over from other donors' samples. V and J are TRBV9 and TRBJ2-6; no clear D gene. CDR3 protein: CASSQISSGANVLTF. The CDR3 DNA is TGTGCCAGCAGCCAAATTTCATCTGGGGCCAACGTCCTGACTTTC.